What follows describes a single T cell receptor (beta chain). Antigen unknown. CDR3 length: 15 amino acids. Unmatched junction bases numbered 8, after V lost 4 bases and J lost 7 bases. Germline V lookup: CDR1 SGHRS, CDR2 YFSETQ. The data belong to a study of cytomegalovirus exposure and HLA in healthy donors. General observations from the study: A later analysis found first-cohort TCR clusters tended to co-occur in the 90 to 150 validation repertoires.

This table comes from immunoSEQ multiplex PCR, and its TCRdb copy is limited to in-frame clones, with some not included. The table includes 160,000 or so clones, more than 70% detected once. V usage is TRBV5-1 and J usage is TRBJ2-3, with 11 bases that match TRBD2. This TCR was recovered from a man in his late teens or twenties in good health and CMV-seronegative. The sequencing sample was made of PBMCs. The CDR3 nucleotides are TGCGCCAGCAGCATACTAGCGGGAGTCGGAAATACGCAGTATTTT. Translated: CASSILAGVGNTQYF. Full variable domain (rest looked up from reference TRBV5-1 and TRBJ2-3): KAGVTQTPRYLIKTRGQQVTLSCSPISGHRSVSWYQQTPGQGLQFLFEYFSETQRNKGNFPGRFSGRQFSNSRSEMNVSTLELGDSALYLCASSILAGVGNTQYFGPGTRLTVL.